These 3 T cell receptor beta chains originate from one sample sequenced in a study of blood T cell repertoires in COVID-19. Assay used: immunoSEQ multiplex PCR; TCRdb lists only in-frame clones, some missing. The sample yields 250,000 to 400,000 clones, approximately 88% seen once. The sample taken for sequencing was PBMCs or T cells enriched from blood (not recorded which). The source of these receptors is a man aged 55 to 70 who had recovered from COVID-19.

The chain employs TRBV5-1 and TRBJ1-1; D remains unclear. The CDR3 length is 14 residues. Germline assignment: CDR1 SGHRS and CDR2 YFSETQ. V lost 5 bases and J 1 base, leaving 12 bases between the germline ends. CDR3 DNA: TGCGCCAGCAGGTACAGTAGCGGGAACACTGAAGCTTTCTTT. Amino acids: CASRYSSGNTEAFF.

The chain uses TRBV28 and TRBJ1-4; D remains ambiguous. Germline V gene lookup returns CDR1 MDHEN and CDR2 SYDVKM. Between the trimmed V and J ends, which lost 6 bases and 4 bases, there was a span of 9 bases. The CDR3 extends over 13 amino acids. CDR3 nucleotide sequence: TGTGCCAGCAGCCTTTACAGTAATGAAAAACTGTTTTTT. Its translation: CASSLYSNEKLFF.

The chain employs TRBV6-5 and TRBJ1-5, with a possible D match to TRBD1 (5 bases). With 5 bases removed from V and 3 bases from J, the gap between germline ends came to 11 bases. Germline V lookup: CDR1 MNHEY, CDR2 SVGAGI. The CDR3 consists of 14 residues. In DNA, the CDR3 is TGTGCCAGCAGTAGGAAAGGGGACAATCAGCCCCAGCATTTT. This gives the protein CASSRKGDNQPQHF.